This T cell receptor beta chain was captured by sequencing in a study of blood T cells in healthy people across ages. Overall study findings and caveats: It was the long-lived donors that had more naive CD4+ cells and higher diversity than aged donors.

Primers used in a second PCR of about 6 to 11 cycles were a sample-barcoded 5' primer and a J-beta primer mix. TCRdb reprocessed the 5' RACE reads via MiXCR and lists one record per CDR3 protein. The repertoire includes fewer than 1,200,000 distinct CDR3 sequences, approximately 25% of them detected once, and 0.75% sits in the top ten. Note on this clonotype: Its antigen is as yet unknown.

The junction had 1 base not matched to a gene; V was cut back by 3 bases and J by 6 bases. Germline CDR1 is PRHDT and CDR2 is FYEKMQ (reference sequence). The CDR3 runs to 13 residues. The same sample was also studied in work on T cells of mothers and their children. That paper states: The shaping of TCR recombination output by thymic selection is similar in related and unrelated pairs. It was related mother-child pairs that showed slightly higher overlap than unrelated pairs, without reaching significance.

The sequenced material came from blood. This TCR was sampled from a girl aged 2 to 9 in good health. The chain carries TRBV13 and TRBJ1-4; 7 bases map to TRBD1. CDR3 nucleotide sequence: TGTGCCAGCAGCTTGGGGACAGATGAAAAACTGTTTTTT. Protein sequence: CASSLGTDEKLFF.